The clone carrying this T cell receptor (beta chain) occurred many times. A second about 6 to 12 cycle PCR used barcoded and J-beta primers. Samples each returned at least 3 million CDR3-containing paired-end reads. TCRdb independently ran MiXCR on the 5' RACE reads; one entry per CDR3 protein. Of almost 550,000 distinct CDR3 sequences listed, more than 20% are singletons. This record comes from a study of blood T cells in healthy people across ages. CDR3 length: 13 residues. With V trimmed by 6 bases and J by 7 bases, 3 bases remained unmatched. CDR1 and CDR2 from the germline V gene are MDHEN and SYDVKM. This same sample was also taken into another study, of T cells of mothers and their children.

The origin of this receptor is a boy younger than 18 in good health. V is TRBV28 and J is TRBJ2-7; 13 bases are a match to TRBD2. The sequenced sample consisted of blood. CDR3 sequence reads: CASRPGLAGEQYF. CDR3 coding DNA: TGTGCCAGCAGACCGGGACTAGCGGGGGAGCAGTACTTC.